Sequencing of this T cell receptor beta chain was carried out in a study of cytomegalovirus exposure and HLA in healthy donors. Regarding the study as a whole: Available immune exposure information was restricted to CMV serostatus only. Being productive about 87% or about 30% of the time was typical of most TCR beta V segments in an earlier analysis.

PCR amplification relied on 60 Vbeta primers (plus 13 Jbeta primers). Clones were read by immunoSEQ multiplex PCR, and TCRdb kept only the in-frame ones, dropping some. This repertoire shows over 110,000 clones, about 80% found once; its top ten account for about 2.2%. The V and J ends lost 3 bases and 5 bases respectively, with 14 bases between them. Looked up from germline, CDR1 is SGHRS and CDR2 is YFSETQ. This CDR3 comprises 15 residues. Concerning this clone itself: Its target is unknown.

The genes are TRBV5-1 and TRBJ2-2; tentative D call: TRBD2 (6 bases). The sequence derives from a woman younger than 35 in good health and CMV-seropositive. The sequenced sample was PBMCs. The CDR3 nucleotides read TGCGCCAGCAGCTGGGGACTGAGAGATACCGGGGAGCTGTTTTTT. It translates to CASSWGLRDTGELFF.